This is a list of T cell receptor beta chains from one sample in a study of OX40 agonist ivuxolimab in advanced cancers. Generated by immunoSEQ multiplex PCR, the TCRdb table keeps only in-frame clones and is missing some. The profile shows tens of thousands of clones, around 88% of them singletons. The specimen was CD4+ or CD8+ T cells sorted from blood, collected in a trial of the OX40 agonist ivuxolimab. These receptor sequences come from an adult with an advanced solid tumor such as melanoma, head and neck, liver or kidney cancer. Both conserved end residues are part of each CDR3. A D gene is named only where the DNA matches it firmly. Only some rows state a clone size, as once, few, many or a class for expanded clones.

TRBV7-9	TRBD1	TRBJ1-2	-	TGTGCCAGCAGCTCCCGGGACAGACTTTTCTATGGCTACACCTTC	CASSSRDRLFYGYTF
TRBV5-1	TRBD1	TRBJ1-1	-	TGCGCCAGCAGAAAATCGGGACAGGGTGGAACTGAAGCTTTCTTT	CASRKSGQGGTEAFF
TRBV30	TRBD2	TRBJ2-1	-	TGTGCCTGGAGTGTACTGGCGGGAGGGCCCGGGGAGCAGTTCTTC	CAWSVLAGGPGEQFF
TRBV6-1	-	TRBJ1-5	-	TGTGCCAGCACTGGGCAGGGCGGCAATCAGCCCCAGCATTTT	CASTGQGGNQPQHF
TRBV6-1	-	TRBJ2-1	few	TGTGCCAGCAGCATCACATCAGGGGCCGTGGGGCAGTTCTTC	CASSITSGAVGQFF
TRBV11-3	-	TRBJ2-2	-	TGTGCCAGCAGCTTAGGTCCAGCGGCCGGGGAGCTGTTTTTT	CASSLGPAAGELFF
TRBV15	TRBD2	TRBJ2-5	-	TGTGCCACCAGCAGAGATACCGGGGGGGAGACCCAGTACTTC	CATSRDTGGETQYF
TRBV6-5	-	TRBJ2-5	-	TGTGCCAGCAAAGGCTTGCGGGAAAAGACCCAGTACTTC	CASKGLREKTQYF
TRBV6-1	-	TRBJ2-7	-	TGTGCCAGCAGTAATCTCCCCTTAGCGGATTACGAGCAGTACTTC	CASSNLPLADYEQYF
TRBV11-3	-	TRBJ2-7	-	TGTGCCAGCAGCTTAGGGGGTACGGGAGCTGGCGACGAGCAGTACTTC	CASSLGGTGAGDEQYF
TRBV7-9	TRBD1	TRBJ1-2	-	TGTGCCAGCAGCGTGACAGGGAACTATGGCTACACCTTC	CASSVTGNYGYTF
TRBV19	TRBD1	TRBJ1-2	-	TGTGCCAGTAGTATAGACCGCTGGGACAGGGGCGGCTATGGCTACACCTTC	CASSIDRWDRGGYGYTF
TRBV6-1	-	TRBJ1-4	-	TGTGCCAGCAGTCCCTCGGGGAGTCCAGGTGAAAAACTGTTTTTT	CASSPSGSPGEKLFF
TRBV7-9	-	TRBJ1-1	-	TGTGCCAGCAGCTTAACAGGGAACACTGAAGCTTTCTTT	CASSLTGNTEAFF
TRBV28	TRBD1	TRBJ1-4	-	TGTGCCAGCAGTTCACAGGGGGCGCAAGGGGATACCTCTTTT	CASSSQGAQGDTSF
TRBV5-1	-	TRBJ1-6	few	TGCGCCAGCAGCCCGGGAGGGAAGGGAAGCTCCTATAATTCACCCCTCCACTTT	CASSPGGKGSSYNSPLHF
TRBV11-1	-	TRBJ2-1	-	TGTGCCACGGATCCACCGCCGGCGGGAACCTATCACAATGAGCAGTTCTTC	CATDPPPAGTYHNEQFF
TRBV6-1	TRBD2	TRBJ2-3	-	TGTGCCAGCAGTGAAGGTCGGCGGGGGAACACAGATACGCAGTATTTT	CASSEGRRGNTDTQYF
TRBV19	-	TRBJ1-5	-	TGTGCCAGTATCAAGGCAGGGGTCGGTCAGCCCCAGCATTTT	CASIKAGVGQPQHF
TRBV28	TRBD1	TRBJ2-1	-	TGTGCCAGCAGTGGGACAGGCCCTGGGGTATGGATGAATGAGCAGTTCTTC	CASSGTGPGVWMNEQFF
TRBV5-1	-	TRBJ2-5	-	TGCGCCAGCAGCACCTCCGGGACATGGACAGAGACCCAGTACTTC	CASSTSGTWTETQYF
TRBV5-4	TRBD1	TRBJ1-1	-	TGTGCCAGCAGCTCGGGACAGGGGCTTGCCACTGAAGCTTTCTTT	CASSSGQGLATEAFF
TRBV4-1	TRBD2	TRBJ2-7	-	TGCGCCAGCAGCCTAAGCGGGAGTAACGACGAGCAGTACTTC	CASSLSGSNDEQYF
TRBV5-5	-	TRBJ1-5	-	TGTGCCAGCAGCTTTCAACTTGGAGGTCAGCCCCAGCATTTT	CASSFQLGGQPQHF
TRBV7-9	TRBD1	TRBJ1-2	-	TGTGCCAGCAGCTTTGGGGACAGGGGGGCCTATGGCTACACCTTC	CASSFGDRGAYGYTF
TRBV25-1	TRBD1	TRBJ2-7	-	TGTGCCAGCAGTGGAGGGGGCTGGCAGTACTTC	CASSGGGWQYF
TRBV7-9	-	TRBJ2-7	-	TGTGCCAGCAGCTTCAGCGACTACGAGCAGTACTTC	CASSFSDYEQYF
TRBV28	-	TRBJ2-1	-	TGTGCCAGCAGTTCCCCCGGCGGCGCCCTAGGTGATGAGCAGTTCTTC	CASSSPGGALGDEQFF
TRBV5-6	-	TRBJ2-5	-	TGTGCCAGCACCGGGGGCGGTTCGTACCAAGAGACCCAGTACTTC	CASTGGGSYQETQYF
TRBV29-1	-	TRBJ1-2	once	TGCAGCGTTGATTATAACGGCATTCGGTCGGGCTACACCTTC	CSVDYNGIRSGYTF
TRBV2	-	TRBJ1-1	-	TGTGCCAGCAGTGAATGGGGCCTTGGTGAAGCTTTCTTT	CASSEWGLGEAFF
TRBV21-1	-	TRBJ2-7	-	TGTGCCAGCAGCAAAAGACTAGCGGGAGTTTACGAGCAGTACTTC	CASSKRLAGVYEQYF
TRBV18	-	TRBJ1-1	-	TGTGCCACCACGACAGGGAACACTGAAGCTTTCTTT	CATTTGNTEAFF
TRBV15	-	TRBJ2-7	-	TGTGCCACCGCTCGGGGAAGCGGAGACTACGAGCAGTACTTC	CATARGSGDYEQYF
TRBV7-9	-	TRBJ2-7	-	TGTGCCAGCAGCCACGGAGGGGGGTCCTACGAGCAGTACTTC	CASSHGGGSYEQYF
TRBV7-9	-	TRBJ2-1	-	TGTGCCAGCAGCTTAAAAGGACGGCTATTTTACAATGAGCAGTTCTTC	CASSLKGRLFYNEQFF
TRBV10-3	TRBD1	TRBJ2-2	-	TGTGCCATCAGTGTTGGACAGGGACCCGGGGAGCTGTTTTTT	CAISVGQGPGELFF
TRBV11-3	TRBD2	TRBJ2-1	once	TGTGCCAGCAGCTTAGATGGCGGGAGGTTCAATGAGCAGTTCTTC	CASSLDGGRFNEQFF
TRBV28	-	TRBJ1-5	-	TGTGCCAGCAGTTTATCGGGTGGGTATAGCAATCAGCCCCAGCATTTT	CASSLSGGYSNQPQHF
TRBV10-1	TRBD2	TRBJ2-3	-	TGCGCCAGCAGTGATTTTTTAGCGGGCGCAGATACGCAGTATTTT	CASSDFLAGADTQYF
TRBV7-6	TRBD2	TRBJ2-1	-	TGTGCCAGCAGCTCAACAGCGGGAGGGCCATCCTACAATGAGCAGTTCTTC	CASSSTAGGPSYNEQFF
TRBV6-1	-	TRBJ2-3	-	TGTGCCAGCAGTGAAGCTCGGGGGTGGGAAAGCACAGATACGCAGTATTTT	CASSEARGWESTDTQYF